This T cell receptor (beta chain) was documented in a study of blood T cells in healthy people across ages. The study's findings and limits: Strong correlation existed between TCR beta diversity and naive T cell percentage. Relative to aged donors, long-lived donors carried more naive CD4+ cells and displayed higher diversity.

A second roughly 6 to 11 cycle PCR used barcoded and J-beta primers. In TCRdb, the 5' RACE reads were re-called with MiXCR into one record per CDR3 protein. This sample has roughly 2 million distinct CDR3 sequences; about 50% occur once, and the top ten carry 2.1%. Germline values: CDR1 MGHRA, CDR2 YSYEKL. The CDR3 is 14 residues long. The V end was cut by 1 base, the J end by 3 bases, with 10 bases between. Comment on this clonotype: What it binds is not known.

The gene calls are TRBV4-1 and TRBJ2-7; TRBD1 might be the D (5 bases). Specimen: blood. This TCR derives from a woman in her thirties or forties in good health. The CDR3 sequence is CASSQVTVDYEQYF. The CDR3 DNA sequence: TGCGCCAGCAGCCAAGTGACAGTAGACTACGAGCAGTACTTC.